A single sample is the source of the 32 T cell receptor beta chains below, sequenced in a study of T cell responses to AZD1222 COVID-19 vaccine. Some clones are missing from TCRdb's copy, which holds only in-frame ones; the method was immunoSEQ multiplex PCR. Of tens of thousands of clones detected, 75% to 90% appear once; the ten largest clones hold about 15%. Sequences were derived from peripheral blood, sampled on day 0 of AZD1222 vaccination. These receptors were taken from an adult in good health.

The chain couples TRBV12-5 to TRBJ2-3; 11 bases match TRBD1. Losses at the gene ends were 5 bases for V and 5 bases for J; bases not matched to a gene: 6. The V gene's germline CDR1 is LGHNT and CDR2 FRNRAP. CDR3 length: 15 amino acids. CDR3 coding DNA: TGTGCTAGTGGTCCCGGACAGGGGGCGCAAGATACGCAGTATTTT. Protein: CASGPGQGAQDTQYF. The full variable domain, rest sourced from reference TRBV12-5 and TRBJ2-3, is DARVTQTPRHKVTEMGQEVTMRCQPILGHNTVFWYRQTMMQGLELLAYFRNRAPLDDSGMPKDRFSAEMPDATLATLKIQPSEPRDSAVYFCASGPGQGAQDTQYFGPGTRLTVL.

The chain is built from TRBV11-3 and TRBJ2-5, with D possibly matching TRBD1 (5 bases). Germline assignment: CDR1 SGHNT and CDR2 YENEEA. V lost 1 base and J lost 4, with 19 bases in between. The length of the CDR3 is 17 residues. CDR3 amino acids: CASSLGGRGIKVETQYF. DNA for the CDR3: TGTGCCAGCAGCTTAGGAGGAAGGGGCATCAAGGTAGAGACCCAGTACTTC.

The chain uses TRBV6-6 and TRBJ1-5, with a weak D call TRBD1 (5 bases). With 2 bases removed from V and 7 bases from J, the gap between germline ends came to 12 bases. The CDR3 loop spans 14 amino acids. Per germline, CDR1 MNHNY and CDR2 SVGAGI (reference sequence). The CDR3 region has the DNA TGTGCCAGCAGTTACGTTGCGGGGCTGCAGCCCCAGCATTTT. This sequence encodes CASSYVAGLQPQHF.

V gene TRBV7-9 combines with J gene TRBJ2-6; possibly TRBD2 for D (6 bases). V gave up 6 bases and J gave up 1 base, with 13 bases separating them. Looked up from germline, CDR1 is SEHNR and CDR2 is FQNEAQ (reference sequence). The CDR3 has 16 amino acids. CDR3 in amino acids: CASSLGLGSGANVLTF. The DNA for the CDR3 is TGTGCCAGCAGTTTGGGACTTGGGTCTGGGGCCAACGTCCTGACTTTC.

The gene calls are TRBV29-1 and TRBJ2-7; 12 bases are a match to TRBD1. The germline V gene has CDR1 SQVTM and CDR2 ANQGSEA. This CDR3 spans 14 amino acids. J gave up 3 bases and V 6 bases, and 6 bases lay outside the gene matches. The CDR3 coding sequence is TGCAGCGTATCCGGGACAGGGGGCTTCTACGAGCAGTACTTC. Translated: CSVSGTGGFYEQYF.

This clone was recorded a few times. This chain connects TRBV5-4 to TRBJ2-1; TRBD2 matches at 7 bases. The length of the CDR3 is 16 residues. Germline assignment: CDR1 SGHNT and CDR2 YYREEE (reference sequence). The junction had 9 bases not matched to a gene; V was cut back by 0 bases and J by 6 bases. This CDR3 is CASSLGGLISRNEQFF. For the CDR3, the DNA is TGTGCCAGCAGCTTGGGGGGACTAATAAGCCGCAATGAGCAGTTCTTC.

V usage is TRBV20-1 and J usage is TRBJ1-4, with no clear D. Germline CDR1 is DFQATT and CDR2 is SNEGSKA (reference sequence). CDR3 length: 11 residues. Trimming shortened V by 6 bases and J by 9 bases, and 11 bases separated the two germline ends. The CDR3 DNA reads as TGCAGTGCCAGGTGGCAGAAAAAACTGTTTTTT. Its translation is CSARWQKKLFF.

The chain uses TRBV9 and TRBJ2-7; possibly TRBD2 for D (6 bases). The CDR3 extends over 14 amino acids. CDR1 is SGDLS, CDR2 YYNGEE, per germline. Trimming removed 0 bases at V and 5 bases at J, with 12 bases between. The CDR3 sequence is CASSVVAGSHEQYF. CDR3 DNA sequence: TGTGCCAGCAGCGTAGTTGCGGGATCCCACGAGCAGTACTTC.

The rearrangement uses TRBV12-3 or TRBV12-4 and TRBJ1-1; no firm D call. The CDR3 has 12 amino acids. The V gene lost 2 bases and the J gene lost 7 bases, with 8 bases spanning the gap. CDR3 sequence (DNA): TGTGCCAGCAGTTTAATAGGGATTGAAGCTTTCTTT. Its translation is CASSLIGIEAFF.

About this clone: At the DNA level, this CDR3 is encoded by other sequences in the same sample as well. The CDR3: CASSISRNTGELFF. CDR3 DNA sequence: TGTGCCAGTAGTATTAGCAGGAACACCGGGGAGCTGTTTTTT. The chain recombines TRBV19 with TRBJ2-2; no clear D gene. Deletions cut 3 bases from V and 1 base from J, with 6 bases between. The CDR3 is made up of 14 amino acids. Per the germline V gene, CDR1 is LNHDA and CDR2 is SQIVND (reference sequence).

This chain uses TRBV2 with TRBJ1-4, with a tentative D call TRBD1 (6 bases). Germline values: CDR1 SNHLY, CDR2 FYNNEI. CDR3 size: 13 residues. V lost 7 bases to trimming and J lost 2 bases, with 8 bases between them. The CDR3 here is CASNRVTNEKLFF. In nucleotides, the CDR3 is TGTGCCAGCAACAGGGTGACTAATGAAAAACTGTTTTTT.

This rearrangement joins TRBV6-6 to TRBJ2-1; no clear D gene. This CDR3 has 14 residues. Germline V gene lookup returns CDR1 MNHNY and CDR2 SVGAGI (reference sequence). V was pared by 7 bases and J by 1 base, with 11 bases between. CDR3 amino acids: CASTPWGSYNEQFF. The CDR3 DNA reads as TGTGCCAGCACCCCGTGGGGTTCCTACAATGAGCAGTTCTTC.

This chain connects TRBV9 to TRBJ2-3, with D tentatively TRBD1 (5 bases). The CDR3 extends over 15 amino acids. The germline V and J ends were trimmed by 0 bases and 4 bases, with 12 bases remaining between them. Germline CDR1 SGDLS, CDR2 YYNGEE. CDR3 nucleotides: TGTGCCAGCAGCGTAGCTGGGGCGGCCGCAGATACGCAGTATTTT. It is translated as CASSVAGAAADTQYF.

V and J are TRBV18 and TRBJ2-3, with 9 bases identical to TRBD1. The germline V gene has CDR1 KGHSH and CDR2 LQKENI. V lost 6 bases, J lost 4 bases, and 5 bases stayed unmatched. This CDR3 has 14 residues. DNA of the CDR3: TGTGCCAGCTCCCTAGGGACAGGGCCAGATACGCAGTATTTT. This sequence encodes CASSLGTGPDTQYF.

This sequence joins TRBV2 and TRBJ1-2, with D perhaps matching TRBD1 (5 bases). Germline V gene sequence: CDR1 SNHLY, CDR2 FYNNEI. V shed 7 bases and J shed 1 base, with 13 bases lying between them. The CDR3 length is 14 residues. CDR3 sequence (DNA): TGTGCCAGCACCAAAAGGGGACTTAACTATGGCTACACCTTC. Translating gives CASTKRGLNYGYTF.

The chain couples TRBV13 to TRBJ1-2; D unresolved. The CDR3 has 14 amino acids. Germline V gives CDR1 PRHDT, CDR2 FYEKMQ (reference sequence). The V and J ends lost 2 bases and 0 bases respectively, with 7 bases between them. The CDR3 is CASSLRVANYGYTF. The CDR3 DNA follows: TGTGCCAGCAGCTTACGAGTAGCTAACTATGGCTACACCTTC.

This clone was recorded once. This chain links TRBV5-1 with TRBJ2-3; D gene ambiguous. This CDR3 is built from 15 residues. CDR1 SGHRS and CDR2 YFSETQ come from the germline V gene. With 0 bases removed from V and 4 bases from J, the gap between germline ends came to 12 bases. In nucleotides, the CDR3 is TGCGCCAGCAGCTTGGTTCTCGCAGGTCCAGATACGCAGTATTTT. Protein sequence: CASSLVLAGPDTQYF. The full variable domain, in which reference TRBV5-1 and TRBJ2-3 provide the parts outside the CDR3, is KAGVTQTPRYLIKTRGQQVTLSCSPISGHRSVSWYQQTPGQGLQFLFEYFSETQRNKGNFPGRFSGRQFSNSRSEMNVSTLELGDSALYLCASSLVLAGPDTQYFGPGTRLTVL.

The gene calls are TRBV4-1 and TRBJ2-3, with TRBD2 matching over 8 bases. Germline values: CDR1 MGHRA, CDR2 YSYEKL. The length of the CDR3 is 14 residues. The trim removed 6 bases at V and 3 bases at J, leaving 5 bases unmatched. The CDR3 sequence: CASSRTSRTDTQYF. The DNA for the CDR3 is TGCGCCAGCAGTCGGACTAGCAGGACAGATACGCAGTATTTT.

The chain employs TRBV25-1 and TRBJ1-2; D ambiguous. Trimming cost V 3 bases and J 6 bases, with 2 bases left between them. The CDR3 consists of 10 residues. CDR1 and CDR2 (germline): MGHDK, SYGVNS. The CDR3 spells CASSDHGYTF. CDR3 sequence (DNA): TGTGCCAGCAGTGACCATGGCTACACCTTC.

The chain has TRBV5-5 and TRBJ2-7; D not certain. Germline values: CDR1 SGHKS, CDR2 YYEKEE (reference sequence). The CDR3 covers 16 residues. V was pared by 0 bases and J by 5 bases, with 18 bases between. The CDR3 is CASSLVGRGSEDEQYF. As DNA, the CDR3 is TGTGCCAGCAGCTTGGTGGGAAGAGGAAGTGAAGACGAGCAGTACTTC.

This clone was recorded a few times. The genes are TRBV28 and TRBJ1-1; D remains unclear. V dropped 4 bases and J dropped 4 bases, with 13 bases sitting between them. The CDR3 sequence is 14 residues long. CDR1 MDHEN and CDR2 SYDVKM come from the germline V gene. CDR3 DNA: TGTGCCAGCAGTTCTATCCCGGGGAGCACTGAAGCTTTCTTT. Translation: CASSSIPGSTEAFF.

This chain links TRBV7-8 with TRBJ1-5, with a possible D match to TRBD1 (5 bases). The CDR3 extends over 14 amino acids. V lost 5 bases, J lost 7 bases, and 15 bases lay in between. Germline V gives CDR1 SGHVS, CDR2 FQNEAQ. The CDR3 sequence: CASSTSGIRQPQHF. The CDR3 coding sequence is TGTGCCAGCAGCACCTCAGGGATAAGACAGCCCCAGCATTTT.

The chain joins TRBV3-1 (or the pseudogene TRBV3-2) to TRBJ2-7; a possible D gene is TRBD2 (6 bases). V was shortened by 0 bases and J by 2 bases, with 20 bases between the two germline ends. Germline V gene sequence: CDR1 LGHDT, CDR2 YNNKEL (reference sequence). This CDR3 comprises 18 residues. The CDR3, as DNA: TGTGCCAGCAGCCAAGAATATTTCGGACGGGGGATAACCTACGAGCAGTACTTC. It translates to CASSQEYFGRGITYEQYF.

The chain joins TRBV6-5 to TRBJ2-1, with TRBD1 matching 9 bases. This CDR3 contains 15 residues. Losses at the gene ends were 4 bases for V and 5 bases for J; bases not matched to a gene: 6. The germline CDR1 and CDR2 sequences are MNHEY and SVGAGI. The CDR3 reads CASSFRDREDNEQFF. The CDR3 DNA sequence: TGTGCCAGCAGTTTTCGGGACAGGGAGGACAATGAGCAGTTCTTC.

The V and J genes are TRBV27 and TRBJ2-5, with D tentatively TRBD1 (6 bases). Germline CDR1 is MNHEY and CDR2 is SMNVEV (reference sequence). The V end lost 5 bases, the J end lost 4 bases, and 11 bases lay between the germline ends. The CDR3 has 13 residues. CDR3 in DNA: TGTGCCAGCAGTGGGGGCTTAGGAGAGACCCAGTACTTC. Translation gives CASSGGLGETQYF.

This chain uses TRBV7-9 with TRBJ2-3; TRBD1 aligns across 8 bases. Unmatched junction bases numbered 5, after V lost 5 bases and J lost 1 base. This CDR3 spans 15 amino acids. Germline lookup yields CDR1 SEHNR and CDR2 FQNEAQ (reference sequence). CDR3 bases: TGTGCCAGCAGCCCCAACAGGGGGGGCACAGATACGCAGTATTTT. Residues: CASSPNRGGTDTQYF.

This rearrangement joins TRBV6-5 to TRBJ1-2; D not certain. The CDR3 covers 12 residues. V shed 7 bases and J shed 1 base, with 7 bases lying between them. CDR1 is MNHEY, CDR2 SVGAGI, per germline. CDR3 coding DNA: TGTGCCAGCAAAGCCGATAACTATGGCTACACCTTC. It specifies CASKADNYGYTF.

This chain joins TRBV30 and TRBJ2-7, with 13 bases aligning to TRBD2. Germline V gene sequence: CDR1 GTSNPN, CDR2 SVGIG (reference sequence). This CDR3 comprises 16 residues. The V segment lost 2 bases and the J segment 4 bases; nucleotides outside the gene matches: 8. CDR3 amino acids: CAWSPPGLAGIYEQYF. The DNA of the CDR3 is TGTGCCTGGAGTCCTCCGGGACTAGCGGGAATTTACGAGCAGTACTTC.

The V call is TRBV9, the J call TRBJ1-2; 7 bases match TRBD1. Per the germline V gene, CDR1 is SGDLS and CDR2 is YYNGEE. Losses at the gene ends were 3 bases for V and 4 bases for J; bases not matched to a gene: 3. CDR3 length equals 13 residues. Here the CDR3 reads CASSEGTAYGYTF. DNA for the CDR3: TGTGCCAGCAGCGAGGGGACAGCCTATGGCTACACCTTC.

This clone has only one observation. The chain carries TRBV27 and TRBJ2-5; TRBD1 aligns across 7 bases. Germline values: CDR1 MNHEY, CDR2 SMNVEV (reference sequence). The CDR3 has 14 residues. Trimming at V came to 6 bases and at J to 5 bases, leaving 9 bases not matched to a gene. CDR3 amino acids: CASRATGIFETQYF. The CDR3 DNA sequence: TGTGCCAGCAGAGCGACAGGGATATTCGAGACCCAGTACTTC.

This clone was picked up a small number of times. The chain recombines TRBV27 with TRBJ2-6, with TRBD2 identical over 7 bases. CDR1 is MNHEY, CDR2 SMNVEV, per germline (reference sequence). Trimming cost V 5 bases and J 0 bases; bases outside gene matches: 7. The CDR3 spans 17 residues. The CDR3, as DNA: TGTGCCAGCAGTCTCGGGGGGAGCAGCTCTGGGGCCAACGTCCTGACTTTC. This translates into CASSLGGSSSGANVLTF.

This rearrangement joins TRBV28 to TRBJ2-3; D unresolved. This CDR3 is 16 amino acids long. Trimming shortened V by 2 bases and J by 2 bases, and 14 bases separated the two germline ends. CDR1 and CDR2 from the germline V gene are MDHEN and SYDVKM. The CDR3 loop reads CASSLDFPDLTDTQYF. DNA of the CDR3: TGTGCCAGCAGTTTAGACTTCCCAGACCTCACAGATACGCAGTATTTT.